The rows below give T cell receptor beta chains drawn from one sample of a study of blood T cell repertoires in COVID-19. Sequencing used immunoSEQ multiplex PCR; TCRdb keeps in-frame clones, though not all of them. The data show hundreds of thousands of clones, 80% to 90% seen once. The specimen sequenced was PBMCs or T cells enriched from blood (not recorded which). These receptors all stem from a man aged 30 to 45 who had recovered from COVID-19. Both conserved end residues are trimmed from each CDR3. The D gene is left open where the match is weak.

v_gene: TRBV6-1
d_gene: .
j_gene: TRBJ1-5
CDR3aa: ASSDGQGQFQPQH

v_gene: TRBV11-2
d_gene: .
j_gene: TRBJ2-5
CDR3aa: ASSLDGLAEYQETQY

v_gene: TRBV5-1
d_gene: TRBD2
j_gene: TRBJ2-1
CDR3aa: ASSLRLAASYNEQF

v_gene: TRBV7-8
d_gene: .
j_gene: TRBJ2-2
CDR3aa: ASSLVGGFLVELF

v_gene: TRBV10-2
d_gene: .
j_gene: TRBJ2-2
CDR3aa: ATRKGSSTGELF

v_gene: TRBV9
d_gene: .
j_gene: TRBJ1-2
CDR3aa: ASSQTDANGYT

v_gene: TRBV30
d_gene: .
j_gene: TRBJ1-2
CDR3aa: AWSAETGGYT

v_gene: TRBV10-2
d_gene: TRBD1
j_gene: TRBJ2-2
CDR3aa: ASAGQGANTGELF

v_gene: TRBV30
d_gene: TRBD1
j_gene: TRBJ2-7
CDR3aa: AWSVGTGFYEQY

v_gene: TRBV28
d_gene: TRBD1
j_gene: TRBJ1-1
CDR3aa: ASSSRTGQGYTEAF

v_gene: TRBV30
d_gene: .
j_gene: TRBJ2-1
CDR3aa: AWSVLRGNEQF

v_gene: TRBV2
d_gene: .
j_gene: TRBJ1-5
CDR3aa: ASRLGGGKQPQH

v_gene: TRBV7-6
d_gene: TRBD2
j_gene: TRBJ2-1
CDR3aa: ASSSGLAGGGSEQF

v_gene: TRBV3-1/TRBV3-2
d_gene: .
j_gene: TRBJ2-7
CDR3aa: ASSGGAGNEQY

v_gene: TRBV28
d_gene: TRBD1
j_gene: TRBJ1-6
CDR3aa: ASSWPRDGDRGSPLH

v_gene: TRBV18
d_gene: TRBD2
j_gene: TRBJ2-2
CDR3aa: ASSPGLAAPPGELF

v_gene: TRBV29-1
d_gene: .
j_gene: TRBJ1-2
CDR3aa: SVAGPREGYT

v_gene: TRBV21-1
d_gene: .
j_gene: TRBJ2-7
CDR3aa: ASSTGTGGAYEQY

v_gene: TRBV3-1/TRBV3-2
d_gene: .
j_gene: TRBJ1-4
CDR3aa: ASSQGAGTRGEKLF

v_gene: TRBV6-6
d_gene: .
j_gene: TRBJ2-7
CDR3aa: ASSYSKTRGSYEQY

v_gene: TRBV27
d_gene: .
j_gene: TRBJ1-6
CDR3aa: ASSPWRERGSPLH

v_gene: TRBV18
d_gene: .
j_gene: TRBJ1-6
CDR3aa: ASVSEGRRSPLH

v_gene: TRBV10-3
d_gene: .
j_gene: TRBJ2-3
CDR3aa: AIRVTGSTDTQY

v_gene: TRBV4-1
d_gene: TRBD1
j_gene: TRBJ2-5
CDR3aa: ASSQGDRGEAETQY

v_gene: TRBV3-1/TRBV3-2
d_gene: .
j_gene: TRBJ2-3
CDR3aa: ASSHAGDTQY

v_gene: TRBV6-2/TRBV6-3
d_gene: .
j_gene: TRBJ1-6
CDR3aa: ASSSSSYNSPLH

v_gene: TRBV30
d_gene: .
j_gene: TRBJ2-7
CDR3aa: AWSVDSSYEQY

v_gene: TRBV25-1
d_gene: TRBD1
j_gene: TRBJ1-3
CDR3aa: ASRETGTDSGNTIY

v_gene: TRBV10-3
d_gene: TRBD1
j_gene: TRBJ1-1
CDR3aa: ASTGQENTEAF

v_gene: TRBV7-3
d_gene: .
j_gene: TRBJ2-7
CDR3aa: ASSLNGGFEQY

v_gene: TRBV5-1
d_gene: TRBD1
j_gene: TRBJ2-2
CDR3aa: ASSPDRPRQGEAGELF

v_gene: TRBV19
d_gene: .
j_gene: TRBJ2-7
CDR3aa: ASSIGSLSYEQY

v_gene: TRBV3-1/TRBV3-2
d_gene: .
j_gene: TRBJ1-2
CDR3aa: ASSHNQNNYGYT

v_gene: TRBV5-5
d_gene: .
j_gene: TRBJ2-7
CDR3aa: ASSLTGAAYEQY

v_gene: TRBV4-1
d_gene: .
j_gene: TRBJ2-1
CDR3aa: ASSHASYEQF

v_gene: TRBV21-1
d_gene: .
j_gene: TRBJ2-7
CDR3aa: ASLAGGPYEQY

v_gene: TRBV18
d_gene: TRBD1
j_gene: TRBJ2-5
CDR3aa: ASSPGTGEETQY